A single sample is the source of the 21 T cell receptor beta chains below, sequenced in a study of blood T cell repertoires in COVID-19. Sequenced by immunoSEQ multiplex PCR; TCRdb stores in-frame clones only, minus some. The table includes about 180,000 clones, around 84% detected once. Sequencing was done on a sample of PBMCs or T cells enriched from blood (not recorded which). All receptors derive from a man in his forties or fifties who had recovered from COVID-19.

V is TRBV18 and J is TRBJ1-1; TRBD1 matches at 8 bases. Germline loops: CDR1 KGHSH, CDR2 LQKENI. This CDR3 comprises 14 residues. V shed 3 bases, J shed 7 bases, and the junction held 7 bases outside the gene matches. In DNA, the CDR3 is TGTGCCAGCTCACCTTCCGTGACAGGGGTTGAAGCTTTCTTT. It translates to CASSPSVTGVEAFF.

The J gene is TRBJ1-2, the V gene TRBV3-1 (or the pseudogene TRBV3-2); D is possibly TRBD1 (5 bases). Germline CDR1 and CDR2: LGHDT and YNNKEL (reference sequence). V lost 6 bases to trimming and J lost 0 bases, with 20 bases between them. This CDR3 has 17 residues. CDR3 protein: CASRRGPGGESNYGYTF. The DNA for the CDR3 is TGTGCCAGCAGACGGGGACCGGGAGGCGAATCTAACTATGGCTACACCTTC.

The rearrangement links TRBV6-5 to TRBJ1-1; TRBD1 is a possible D gene (6 bases). Trimming shortened V by 7 bases and J by 9 bases, and 9 bases separated the two germline ends. There are 10 residues in the CDR3. The V gene's germline CDR1 is MNHEY and CDR2 SVGAGI. The chain's CDR3 is CASIDRQAFF. DNA for the CDR3: TGTGCCAGCATCGACAGGCAAGCTTTCTTT.

This rearrangement joins TRBV11-2 to TRBJ1-2, with 10 bases matching TRBD1. The CDR3 runs to 15 residues. Germline lookup yields CDR1 SGHAT and CDR2 FQNNGV. V shed 4 bases, J shed 4 bases, and the junction held 6 bases outside the gene matches. The DNA of the CDR3 is TGTGCCAGCAGCTCGGGACAGGGGCTGGGCTATGGCTACACCTTC. Encoded protein: CASSSGQGLGYGYTF.

The V gene is TRBV2, the J gene TRBJ1-5; the D is unclear. Trimming stripped 5 bases from V and 7 bases from J, with 9 bases between. CDR3 length: 12 residues. CDR1 and CDR2 (germline): SNHLY, FYNNEI. The chain's CDR3 is CASSIEIQPQHF. The CDR3 bases are TGTGCCAGCAGTATAGAGATACAGCCCCAGCATTTT.

The V gene is TRBV4-2, the J gene TRBJ1-5, with D unresolved. V shed 4 bases and J shed 0 bases, with 7 bases lying between them. This CDR3 is built from 14 residues. Germline V gene sequence: CDR1 LGHNA, CDR2 YNFKEQ. CDR3 sequence reads: CASSPHYSNQPQHF. The CDR3 DNA sequence: TGTGCCAGCAGCCCACATTATAGCAATCAGCCCCAGCATTTT.

The rearrangement joins TRBV5-1 to TRBJ1-1; TRBD1 matches at 9 bases. This CDR3 is 16 amino acids long. The germline V gene has CDR1 SGHRS and CDR2 YFSETQ. V lost 3 bases and J lost 4; bases outside the gene matches: 10. CDR3 nucleotide sequence: TGCGCCAGCAGCTGGGAGCCTTTGGACAGGGGCACTGAAGCTTTCTTT. Translation gives CASSWEPLDRGTEAFF. Looking up the rest from reference TRBV5-1 and TRBJ1-1 gives the full variable domain: KAGVTQTPRYLIKTRGQQVTLSCSPISGHRSVSWYQQTPGQGLQFLFEYFSETQRNKGNFPGRFSGRQFSNSRSEMNVSTLELGDSALYLCASSWEPLDRGTEAFFGQGTRLTVV.

J is TRBJ1-2 and V is TRBV15; no clear D gene. This CDR3 has 14 residues. CDR1 is LNHNV and CDR2 is YYDKDF in the germline V gene (reference sequence). With 5 bases removed from V and 5 bases from J, the gap between germline ends came to 15 bases. The DNA of the CDR3 is TGTGCCACCAGCGACCGGAGGCGAGGTTATGGCTACACCTTC. The encoded protein is CATSDRRRGYGYTF.

This clone has only one observation. The gene calls are TRBV12-3 or TRBV12-4 and TRBJ1-1; tentative D call: TRBD1 (5 bases). The V end was cut by 6 bases, the J end by 6 bases, with 11 bases between. The CDR3 contains 12 residues. CDR3 in amino acids: CASSQGNAEAFF. The CDR3 nucleotides are TGTGCCAGCAGCCAGGGTAATGCTGAAGCTTTCTTT.

V is TRBV7-8 and J is TRBJ2-3; 8 nucleotides align to TRBD2. J lost 5 bases, V lost 8 bases, and 6 bases had no gene match. Per germline, CDR1 SGHVS and CDR2 FQNEAQ. The CDR3 length is 13 residues. DNA of the CDR3: TGTGCCAGCGCCGGACTAGCTAGAGATACGCAGTATTTT. Its protein product is CASAGLARDTQYF.

The gene calls are TRBV12-3 or TRBV12-4 and TRBJ1-5; 9 bases agree with TRBD1. After removal of 1 base from V and 9 bases from J, the junction contained 1 base not matched to a gene. This CDR3 region has 13 residues. CDR3 DNA sequence: TGTGCCAGCAGTTTAGAGGGACAGGGGCCCCAGCATTTT. It is translated as CASSLEGQGPQHF.

The chain combines TRBV7-8 with TRBJ1-5, with D tentatively TRBD1 (6 bases). CDR3 length equals 15 residues. Germline lookup yields CDR1 SGHVS and CDR2 FQNEAQ. V shed 3 bases and J shed 3 bases, with 12 bases lying between them. CDR3 DNA: TGTGCCAGCAGCTTTCCAGGGGCCCTCAATCAGCCCCAGCATTTT. The encoded protein is CASSFPGALNQPQHF. Based on the CDR3 plus reference TRBV7-8 and TRBJ1-5, the full variable domain is GAGVSQSPRYKVAKRGQDVALRCDPISGHVSLFWYQQALGQGPEFLTYFQNEAQLDKSGLPSDRFFAERPEGSVSTLKIQRTQQEDSAVYLCASSFPGALNQPQHFGDGTRLSIL.

The genes are TRBV18 and TRBJ1-1, with 12 bases matching TRBD1. The J segment lost 3 bases and the V segment lost 6 bases, leaving 5 bases of the junction unmatched. Per germline, CDR1 KGHSH and CDR2 LQKENI. This CDR3 has 15 amino acids. The DNA of the CDR3 is TGTGCCAGCTCCAGGGACAGGGGGCAGGACACTGAAGCTTTCTTT. Protein sequence: CASSRDRGQDTEAFF.

The V gene is TRBV15, the J gene TRBJ1-4; TRBD1 agrees at 10 bases. CDR3 size: 14 residues. Germline V gene sequence: CDR1 LNHNV, CDR2 YYDKDF (reference sequence). J was trimmed by 8 bases and V by 5 bases; bases with no gene match: 5. The chain's CDR3 is CATSGGTGEEKLFF. The CDR3 DNA reads as TGTGCCACCAGCGGGGGGACAGGGGAGGAAAAACTGTTTTTT.

CDR3 nucleotide sequence: TGCGCCAGCAGCTCCGACAGGACTAATGAAAAACTGTTTTTT. This encodes CASSSDRTNEKLFF. This chain uses TRBV5-1 with TRBJ1-4, with a possible D match to TRBD1 (6 bases). Germline values: CDR1 SGHRS, CDR2 YFSETQ. The CDR3 consists of 14 residues. The germline V and J ends were trimmed by 3 bases and 2 bases, with 8 bases remaining between them.

The gene calls are TRBV10-3 and TRBJ2-3; 8 nucleotides match TRBD2. V was pared by 3 bases and J by 1 base, with 3 bases of the junction left unmatched. This CDR3 has 15 residues. Germline CDR1 ENHRY, CDR2 SYGVKD. The CDR3 coding sequence is TGTGCCATCAGTGAAACTAGCGGACGCACAGATACGCAGTATTTT. It encodes CAISETSGRTDTQYF.

This chain connects TRBV5-1 to TRBJ1-1; TRBD1 is a possible D gene (5 bases). Germline CDR1 SGHRS, CDR2 YFSETQ. V was clipped by 7 bases and J by 1 base, with 14 bases between them. This CDR3 is 14 amino acids long. The CDR3 sequence: CASAYQGENTEAFF. CDR3 coding DNA: TGCGCCAGCGCCTACCAAGGGGAGAACACTGAAGCTTTCTTT.

The chain links TRBV3-1 (or the pseudogene TRBV3-2) to TRBJ2-5, with D maybe TRBD2 (5 bases). CDR1 and CDR2 from the germline V gene are LGHDT and YNNKEL (reference sequence). Trimming took off 6 bases at V and 4 bases at J, with 12 bases between the two ends. The CDR3 totals 13 residues. For the CDR3, the DNA is TGTGCCAGCAGGCCCGGGGTCGTAGAGACCCAGTACTTC. Translating it yields CASRPGVVETQYF.

The J gene is TRBJ2-1, the V gene TRBV7-5; the DNA was not used to check the table's D call, TRBD2. TRBV7-5 is described as a pseudogene. The CDR3 spans 11 residues. The CDR3 nucleotides read TGTGTCAGGCTCTTTGAGTCCGAGCAGTTCTTC. It is translated as CVRLFESEQFF.

Here the CDR3 DNA reads TGTGCCAGCAGCCCCACCAGGGGAGTCTACGAGCAGTACTTC. This translates into CASSPTRGVYEQYF. The gene calls are TRBV11-2 and TRBJ2-7; possible D gene TRBD1, 6 bases. Germline CDR1 reads SGHAT; CDR2 reads FQNNGV. This CDR3 is 14 amino acids long. V lost 5 bases and J 3 bases, leaving 14 bases between the germline ends.

In DNA, the CDR3 is TGTGCCAGCAGCTTATCTCTGACAGGGTTGGCCAATGAGCAGTTCTTC. It yields the protein CASSLSLTGLANEQFF. This chain connects TRBV5-4 to TRBJ2-1, with 7 bases matching TRBD1. Germline-derived CDR1 and CDR2 are SGHNT and YYREEE (reference sequence). The V segment lost 2 bases and the J segment 6 bases; nucleotides outside the gene matches: 11. The CDR3 totals 16 residues. The full variable domain, in which reference TRBV5-4 and TRBJ2-1 provide the parts outside the CDR3, is ETGVTQSPTHLIKTRGQQVTLRCSSQSGHNTVSWYQQALGQGPQFIFQYYREEENGRGNFPPRFSGLQFPNYSSELNVNALELDDSALYLCASSLSLTGLANEQFFGPGTRLTVL.